A single sample is the source of the 4 T cell receptor beta chains below, sequenced in a study of T cell changes during pregnancy in multiple sclerosis. Here immunoSEQ multiplex PCR was the method, and the copy in TCRdb shows in-frame clones only, minus some. The repertoire holds approximately 69,000 clones, with roughly 94% as singletons. The sample was peripheral blood, taken in the third trimester of pregnancy. The receptors derive from a female donor with multiple sclerosis, enrolled in a pregnancy study.

Regarding this clone: It is likely a read error, because the conserved phenylalanine at the end of the CDR3 is missing. It is unclear where the CDR3 begins or ends on the DNA, so no DNA is shown, and the CDR3 is as TCRdb lists it. The chain employs TRBV19 and TRBJ1-3; the table gives TRBD1 as D, unverified against the DNA. Germline V CDR1 and CDR2: LNHDA, SQIVND (reference sequence). The CDR3 is made up of 14 amino acids, end residues included. CDR3 in amino acids: CASSMSQNRNTIHT.

This chain uses TRBV19 with TRBJ1-2, with 10 bases that match TRBD1. The germline CDR1 and CDR2 sequences are LNHDA and SQIVND (reference sequence). With 5 bases clipped from V and 4 bases from J, the junction kept 4 bases outside the gene matches. The CDR3 consists of 14 residues. The DNA of the CDR3 is TGTGCCAGTAGTCCGACAGGGGGCCCCTATGGCTACACCTTC. Translating gives CASSPTGGPYGYTF.

This chain joins TRBV30 and TRBJ2-3; possible D gene TRBD2, 5 bases. The CDR3 totals 15 residues. Trimming pared 5 bases from V and 1 base from J, leaving 16 bases between. The germline gives CDR1 GTSNPN, CDR2 SVGIG (reference sequence). The chain's CDR3 is CAWSRGSYGTDTQYF. In DNA, the CDR3 is TGTGCCTGGTCCCGAGGGTCATACGGCACAGATACGCAGTATTTT.

The CDR3 region has the DNA TGTGCCAGCAGTTTATCGGGAGTGCTGGTTACTGAAGCTTTCTTT. Protein: CASSLSGVLVTEAFF. The chain links TRBV27 to TRBJ1-1; D gene uncertain. With 0 bases removed from V and 5 bases from J, the gap between germline ends came to 13 bases. Germline-derived CDR1 and CDR2 are MNHEY and SMNVEV (reference sequence). The CDR3 has 15 amino acids.